Presented here are 23 T cell receptor beta chains from one specimen sequenced in a study of prognosis after radiotherapy for stage I lung cancer. Genomic DNA served as the source from which two-round multiplex PCR generated TCR beta CDR3 amplicons. Used in first-round PCR were primers specific to each TRBV and TRBJ gene. TCRdb analysed the multiplex PCR reads with MiXCR anew, one entry per CDR3 protein. The sample lists roughly 30,000 distinct CDR3 sequences, approximately 39% occurring once. The specimen was PBMCs, collected before or after stereotactic body radiation therapy (not recorded which). These TCRs come from a donor over 45 with non-small cell lung cancer.

This clonotype showed up many times. The rearrangement links TRBV9 to TRBJ2-5, with D tentatively TRBD2 (7 bases). The CDR3 totals 14 residues. CDR1 is SGDLS, CDR2 YYNGEE, per germline. Trimming cost V 4 bases and J 5 bases, with 15 bases left between them. CDR3 sequence (DNA): TGTGCCAGCAGCCACCGGGGGGCCTGGGAGACCCAGTACTTC. Its translation is CASSHRGAWETQYF.

This clonotype was counted at least ten times. The chain links TRBV27 to TRBJ1-5; maybe TRBD1 (6 bases). The CDR3 covers 17 residues. V shed 5 bases and J shed 0 bases, with 17 bases lying between them. Germline lookup yields CDR1 MNHEY and CDR2 SMNVEV (reference sequence). CDR3 nucleotide sequence: TGTGCCAGCAGTCCACTACAGGGATTCTATAGCAATCAGCCCCAGCATTTT. This encodes CASSPLQGFYSNQPQHF.

In its sample, this clonotype was seen many times. This chain connects TRBV2 to TRBJ1-3, with D uncertain. V dropped 11 bases and J dropped 11 bases, with 13 bases sitting between them. The V gene's germline CDR1 is SNHLY and CDR2 FYNNEI. CDR3 size: 10 residues. The CDR3 loop is CAGSRTPIYF. Written as DNA, the CDR3 is TGTGCCGGTTCGCGGACCCCCATATATTTT.

This clonotype is classed as medium-sized. The genes are TRBV6-1 and TRBJ1-5; TRBD1 is a possible D gene (5 bases). CDR3 length equals 15 residues. In germline, CDR1 is MNHNS, CDR2 SASEGT. Trimming shortened V by 7 bases and J by 2 bases, and 15 bases separated the two germline ends. CDR3 nucleotides: TGTGCCAGCAAACGAGGCAGGGAAGGCAATCAGCCCCAGCATTTT. This gives the protein CASKRGREGNQPQHF.

In its sample, this clonotype was seen many times. CDR3 sequence reads: CAWDFPNAYGYTF. The CDR3 DNA follows: TGTGCCTGGGACTTTCCCAACGCGTATGGCTACACCTTC. The chain recombines TRBV30 with TRBJ1-2; unclear D gene. Trimming left V 5 bases short and J 5 bases short, with 15 bases between. Germline V gives CDR1 GTSNPN, CDR2 SVGIG (reference sequence). CDR3 length: 13 residues.

This clonotype has a handful of counts. The chain recombines TRBV11-2 with TRBJ2-7; 7 bases map to TRBD1. The CDR3 loop spans 15 amino acids. The junction had 12 bases not matched to a gene; V was cut back by 7 bases and J by 3 bases. Germline V gene sequence: CDR1 SGHAT, CDR2 FQNNGV. This chain's CDR3 is CASNSPYRGIYEQYF. As DNA, the CDR3 is TGTGCCAGCAACTCCCCGTACAGGGGAATCTACGAGCAGTACTTC.

By share, this clonotype ranks as medium-sized. A read error may account for a junction end that differs from germline. The rearrangement links TRBV12-3 or TRBV12-4 to TRBJ2-7; 10 bases are shared with TRBD2. CDR3 length equals 14 residues. The CDR3 here is CDPRPAGGPYEQYF. CDR3 in DNA: TGCGACCCCAGACCAGCGGGAGGGCCTTACGAGCAGTACTTC.

This clonotype was seen ten or more times. CDR3 residues: CASRSAGLGRDTQYF. CDR3 nucleotide sequence: TGCGCCAGCAGGTCGGCAGGCCTAGGGAGGGATACGCAGTATTTT. The V and J genes are TRBV5-1 and TRBJ2-3; TRBD2 might be the D (6 bases). CDR3 length equals 15 residues. Germline V gene lookup returns CDR1 SGHRS and CDR2 YFSETQ. V was clipped by 5 bases and J by 6 bases, with 19 bases between them.

The rearrangement uses TRBV5-1 and TRBJ1-3; possibly TRBD1 for D (6 bases). Germline V gives CDR1 SGHRS, CDR2 YFSETQ. CDR3 length equals 15 residues. Trimming pared 0 bases from V and 0 bases from J, leaving 7 bases between. The CDR3 sequence is CASSLEGGSGNTIYF. The CDR3 DNA sequence: TGCGCCAGCAGCTTGGAAGGGGGCTCTGGAAACACCATATATTTT.

J is TRBJ1-2 and V is TRBV20-1; D remains unclear. CDR1 and CDR2 from the germline V gene are DFQATT and SNEGSKA (reference sequence). This CDR3 comprises 12 residues. V gave up 5 bases and J gave up 8 bases, with 15 bases separating them. In DNA form, the CDR3 reads TGCAGTGCTCGACCAGAGGGCGGCGGCTACACCTTC. Translating it yields CSARPEGGGYTF.

In its sample, this clonotype was seen many times. The V gene is TRBV24-1, the J gene TRBJ1-5; D is perhaps TRBD1 (5 bases). The germline gives CDR1 KGHDR, CDR2 SFDVKD. The V gene lost 3 bases and the J gene lost 4 bases, with 9 bases spanning the gap. The CDR3 consists of 14 residues. The CDR3 nucleotides read TGTGCCACCAGTGATGGCAGGGTGAATCAGCCCCAGCATTTT. Its translation: CATSDGRVNQPQHF.

In the case of this clonotype: One junction end disagrees with the germline gene, perhaps due to a read error. The chain recombines TRBV25-1 with TRBJ2-2, with D uncertain. Germline CDR1 MGHDK, CDR2 SYGVNS. The CDR3 totals 14 residues. CDR3 loop: CAISLGTDTGELFF. CDR3 DNA: TGTGCCATCAGTCTCGGAACGGACACCGGGGAGCTGTTTTTT. Based on the CDR3 plus reference TRBV25-1 and TRBJ2-2, the full variable domain is EADIYQTPRYLVIGTGKKITLECSQTMGHDKMYWYQQDPGMELHLIHYSYGVNSTEKGDLSSESTVSRIRTEHFPLTLESARPSHTSQYLCAISLGTDTGELFFGEGSRLTVL.

This clonotype has a count of ten or more. This rearrangement joins TRBV14 to TRBJ2-2; a weak D match, TRBD2 (5 bases). The CDR3 sequence is 18 residues long. The V end was cut by 2 bases, the J end by 0 bases, with 16 bases between. In germline, CDR1 is SGHDN, CDR2 FVKESK. CDR3 sequence: CASSQPRARASNTGELFF. Here the CDR3 DNA reads TGTGCCAGCAGCCAACCACGGGCGCGGGCTTCGAACACCGGGGAGCTGTTTTTT.

The sample holds many counts of this clonotype. This chain joins TRBV5-4 and TRBJ1-2, with D perhaps matching TRBD1 (6 bases). There are 14 residues in the CDR3. CDR1 is SGHNT, CDR2 YYREEE, per germline (reference sequence). V was cut by 0 bases and J by 2 bases, with 8 bases left in between. CDR3 bases: TGTGCCAGCAGCTTGGAGGGGGTAAACTATGGCTACACCTTC. Translated: CASSLEGVNYGYTF. Full variable domain (rest looked up from reference TRBV5-4 and TRBJ1-2): ETGVTQSPTHLIKTRGQQVTLRCSSQSGHNTVSWYQQALGQGPQFIFQYYREEENGRGNFPPRFSGLQFPNYSSELNVNALELDDSALYLCASSLEGVNYGYTFGSGTRLTVV.

On this clonotype: A far larger clone differs by one base, so this is likely a read error. The chain is built from TRBV10-3 and TRBJ1-5; the D gene is possibly TRBD1 (6 bases). Between the trimmed V and J ends, which lost 3 bases and 5 bases, there was a span of 11 bases. Germline loops: CDR1 ENHRY, CDR2 SYGVKD. This CDR3 region has 14 residues. CDR3 nucleotides: TGTGCCATCAGTGAAGGGGGTCACCATCAGCCCCAGCATTTT. Translated: CAISEGGHHQPQHF.

V gene TRBV11-3 combines with J gene TRBJ2-7, with D uncertain. This CDR3 contains 12 residues. Trimming cost V 4 bases and J 7 bases, with 11 bases left between them. Germline CDR1 reads SGHNT; CDR2 reads YENEEA. The CDR3 DNA reads TGTGCCAGCAGCTCAATGCTGGTTGAGCAGTACTTC. The encoded protein is CASSSMLVEQYF.

The chain recombines TRBV5-4 with TRBJ2-2; D not resolved. CDR1 and CDR2 from the germline V gene are SGHNT and YYREEE (reference sequence). The V gene lost 2 bases and the J gene lost 6 bases, with 11 bases spanning the gap. The CDR3 extends over 14 amino acids. CDR3 region: CASSFEQSAGELFF. For the CDR3, the DNA is TGTGCCAGCAGCTTCGAACAGAGCGCCGGGGAGCTGTTTTTT. Full variable domain (outside the CDR3, taken from reference TRBV5-4 and TRBJ2-2): ETGVTQSPTHLIKTRGQQVTLRCSSQSGHNTVSWYQQALGQGPQFIFQYYREEENGRGNFPPRFSGLQFPNYSSELNVNALELDDSALYLCASSFEQSAGELFFGEGSRLTVL.

To note about this clonotype: One end of the junction fails to match germline, which may point to a read error. This chain connects TRBV2 to TRBJ2-3, with 9 bases aligning to TRBD1. Germline V gene lookup returns CDR1 SNHLY and CDR2 FYNNEI. This CDR3 comprises 15 residues. CDR3 nucleotides: TGTGCCATCAGTGGCGGGACAGGGAAGGTATATACGCAGTATTTT. Amino acids: CAISGGTGKVYTQYF.

This clonotype has a count of ten or more. This chain connects TRBV13 to TRBJ1-2; unclear D gene. This CDR3 has 13 residues. V lost 1 base, J lost 8 bases, and 11 bases lay in between. Germline V lookup: CDR1 PRHDT, CDR2 FYEKMQ (reference sequence). CDR3 loop: CASSLEGRGGYTF. Written as DNA, the CDR3 is TGTGCCAGCAGCTTAGAGGGCCGGGGAGGCTACACCTTC.

This clonotype was observed many times. The chain combines TRBV4-1 with TRBJ1-2; no reliable D call. Trimming cost V 0 bases and J 7 bases, with 24 bases left between them. The germline gives CDR1 MGHRA, CDR2 YSYEKL. The CDR3 is 18 amino acids. CDR3 sequence (DNA): TGCGCCAGCAGCCAAGATTTAGTCAGGATAAGGGAGACCGGTGGCTACACCTTC. It yields the protein CASSQDLVRIRETGGYTF.

This clonotype appeared many times. The chain joins TRBV12-3 or TRBV12-4 to TRBJ1-1; 7 bases are shared with TRBD1. The CDR3 totals 14 residues. The ends lost 5 bases at V and 5 bases at J; junction bases unmatched: 8. The CDR3 sequence is CASSRTGVQTEAFF. The DNA for the CDR3 is TGTGCCAGCAGTCGCACAGGGGTGCAAACTGAAGCTTTCTTT.

This clonotype was observed at least ten times. CDR3 DNA sequence: TGTGCCAGCTCACCACTGATCGACGGGATTGGAAACACCATATATTTT. It encodes CASSPLIDGIGNTIYF. This chain uses TRBV18 with TRBJ1-3; D is undetermined. The V gene's germline CDR1 is KGHSH and CDR2 LQKENI. V shed 1 base and J shed 3 bases, with 13 bases lying between them. This CDR3 spans 16 amino acids.

Remarks on this clonotype: At one of its ends the junction is not consistent with the germline gene, which may arise from a read error. The CDR3 sequence is CASSPTRPASTVELFF. CDR3 in DNA: TGCGCCAGCAGCCCCACCCGCCCAGCCAGCACCGTGGAGCTGTTTTTT. The genes are TRBV5-1 and TRBJ2-2, with no clear D. The CDR3 is 16 residues long. CDR1 is SGHRS and CDR2 is YFSETQ in the germline V gene. The full variable domain, with the rest looked up from reference TRBV5-1 and TRBJ2-2, is KAGVTQTPRYLIKTRGQQVTLSCSPISGHRSVSWYQQTPGQGLQFLFEYFSETQRNKGNFPGRFSGRQFSNSRSEMNVSTLELGDSALYLCASSPTRPASTVELFFGEGSRLTVL.